These 31 T cell receptor beta chains share one sample of origin, sequenced in a study of blood T cells in healthy people across ages. Primed by a sample-barcoded 5' primer and a J-beta primer mix, a second PCR proceeded for 7 to 11 cycles. Each CDR3 protein is one row after TCRdb ran MiXCR on the 5' RACE reads. This sample has about 1,800,000 distinct CDR3 sequences, with 28% found just once. The specimen was blood. The receptor source for this set is a young woman in good health.

This clonotype was observed at least ten times. The chain has TRBV7-9 and TRBJ2-7; D remains unclear. Trimming took 2 bases from V and 7 from J, leaving 24 bases between them. The CDR3 sequence is 17 residues long. Germline CDR1 and CDR2: SEHNR and FQNEAQ (reference sequence). The CDR3 coding sequence is TGTGCCAGCAGCTTAAATGGGGTGCGATCTGGGATGGGAGAGCAGTACTTC. This gives the protein CASSLNGVRSGMGEQYF.

The V and J genes are TRBV6-5 and TRBJ2-7, with a tentative D call TRBD2 (6 bases). V was pared by 2 bases and J by 5 bases, with 10 bases between. The CDR3 spans 13 residues. The V gene's germline CDR1 is MNHEY and CDR2 SVGAGI. The DNA of the CDR3 is TGTGCCAGCAGTTACCGGCGGGGCAACGAGCAGTACTTC. It is translated as CASSYRRGNEQYF.

This clonotype has only a few counts. The J gene is TRBJ2-1, the V gene TRBV5-1; TRBD2 matches 7 bases. The CDR3 contains 15 residues. V lost 2 bases, J lost 3 bases, and 5 bases stayed unmatched. Germline lookup yields CDR1 SGHRS and CDR2 YFSETQ. CDR3 residues: CASSFRAGDYNEQFF. CDR3 bases: TGCGCCAGCAGCTTTCGCGCGGGAGACTACAATGAGCAGTTCTTC.

This clonotype was observed many times. The CDR3 spells CASSPRRANTEAFF. CDR3 DNA sequence: TGTGCCAGCAGCCCAAGACGGGCGAACACTGAAGCTTTCTTT. This sequence joins TRBV7-2 and TRBJ1-1; D unclear. CDR1 and CDR2 from the germline V gene are SGHTA and FQGNSA. With 5 bases removed from V and 1 base from J, the gap between germline ends came to 11 bases. The CDR3 totals 14 residues.

The chain couples TRBV12-3 or TRBV12-4 to TRBJ1-4, with D perhaps matching TRBD1 (5 bases). V was trimmed by 5 bases and J by 6 bases, leaving 19 bases between them. The CDR3 sequence is 16 residues long. The CDR3 DNA is TGTGCCAGCAGTCCAGGGACGGCAATTAGCGATGAAAAACTGTTTTTT. Translating gives CASSPGTAISDEKLFF.

The sample holds many counts of this clonotype. The V gene is TRBV2, the J gene TRBJ2-1; maybe TRBD2 (6 bases). V lost 7 bases and J 5 bases, leaving 12 bases between the germline ends. Germline loops: CDR1 SNHLY, CDR2 FYNNEI. The CDR3 runs 13 residues. In DNA form, the CDR3 reads TGTGCCAGCATCCTGGGACTTGACAATGAGCAGTTCTTC. It translates to CASILGLDNEQFF.

This chain joins TRBV7-6 and TRBJ2-1, with D perhaps TRBD2 (7 bases). The germline V gene has CDR1 SGHVS and CDR2 FNYEAQ. V was trimmed by 2 bases and J by 4 bases, leaving 24 bases between them. The CDR3 totals 19 residues. CDR3 region: CASSLFAPTGGGGYNEQFF. CDR3 sequence (DNA): TGTGCCAGCAGCTTATTTGCCCCTACGGGGGGAGGGGGGTACAATGAGCAGTTCTTC.

About this clonotype: A read error may produce the germline difference seen at one junction end. The J gene is TRBJ2-7, the V gene TRBV6-2 or TRBV6-3, with D possibly being TRBD2 (5 bases). Germline assignment: CDR1 MNHEY and CDR2 SVGEGT. The CDR3 runs to 14 residues. The CDR3 sequence: CACSSPGFNYEQYF. Here the CDR3 DNA reads TGTGCCTGCAGTTCCCCGGGATTCAACTACGAGCAGTACTTC.

The chain employs TRBV29-1 and TRBJ2-3, with TRBD2 matching 13 bases. The CDR3 extends over 16 amino acids. Germline CDR1 reads SQVTM; CDR2 reads ANQGSEA. J gave up 2 bases and V 5 bases, and 7 bases lay outside the gene matches. The CDR3 DNA reads TGCAGCGTTATGGGACTAGCGGGGATCAACACAGATACGCAGTATTTT. It codes for CSVMGLAGINTDTQYF.

The V gene is TRBV2, the J gene TRBJ1-5, with unresolved D. V was shortened by 2 bases and J by 7 bases, with 12 bases between the two germline ends. CDR1 and CDR2 from the germline V gene are SNHLY and FYNNEI. The CDR3 totals 14 residues. The CDR3 sequence is CASSEYSSPQPQHF. The CDR3 DNA follows: TGTGCCAGCAGTGAATACAGCTCCCCCCAGCCCCAGCATTTT.

This clonotype was picked up many times. This chain links TRBV18 with TRBJ2-1; 12 bases are shared with TRBD2. After removal of 2 bases from V and 6 bases from J, the junction contained 2 bases not matched to a gene. The germline V gene encodes CDR1 KGHSH and CDR2 LQKENI. The CDR3 consists of 15 residues. CDR3 nucleotide sequence: TGTGCCAGCTCACCATCGACTAGCGGGAGCAATGAGCAGTTCTTC. Protein sequence: CASSPSTSGSNEQFF. Based on the CDR3 plus reference TRBV18 and TRBJ2-1, the full variable domain is NAGVMQNPRHLVRRRGQEARLRCSPMKGHSHVYWYRQLPEEGLKFMVYLQKENIIDESGMPKERFSAEFPKEGPSILRIQQVVRGDSAAYFCASSPSTSGSNEQFFGPGTRLTVL.

This sequence joins TRBV30 and TRBJ1-4, with TRBD1 matching over 8 bases. In germline, CDR1 is GTSNPN, CDR2 SVGIG (reference sequence). The V gene end was trimmed by 5 bases and the J gene end by 0 bases; junction bases not matched to a gene: 2. The CDR3 covers 14 residues. CDR3 region: CAWEQGATNEKLFF. The CDR3 nucleotides are TGTGCCTGGGAACAGGGGGCAACTAATGAAAAACTGTTTTTT.

Only a few counts were recorded for this clonotype. A read error may produce the germline difference seen at one junction end. The V call is TRBV28, the J call TRBJ2-1, with TRBD2 as a possible D gene (7 bases). CDR1 is MDHEN and CDR2 is SYDVKM in the germline V gene. The CDR3 is 15 residues long. The CDR3 bases are TGTGCCAGCAGTCCACGGGGGGCGTTATACACTGAGCAGTTCTTC. Its translation: CASSPRGALYTEQFF.

The rearrangement joins TRBV6-2 or TRBV6-3 to TRBJ2-2; D is ambiguous. Germline CDR1 is MNHEY and CDR2 is SVGEGT. The CDR3 is 16 residues long. The V and J ends lost 6 bases and 3 bases respectively, with 17 bases between them. The CDR3 reads CASSPRFTTHTGELFF. The CDR3 region has the DNA TGTGCCAGCAGCCCCAGATTTACGACCCACACCGGGGAGCTGTTTTTT.

In its sample, this clonotype was seen once. With a much larger clone just one base away, this may be a read error. The V call is TRBV15, the J call TRBJ2-5; 10 bases map to TRBD2. The better agreement between TRBJ2-7 and the DNA end casts doubt on the J call. CDR1 and CDR2 (germline): LNHNV, YYDKDF (reference sequence). There are 16 residues in the CDR3. CDR3 sequence: CATSRVGTSEGCEQYF. CDR3 DNA: TGTGCCACCAGCAGAGTGGGGACTAGCGAAGGCTGCGAGCAGTACTTC.

The chain uses TRBV20-1 and TRBJ2-7; D is possibly TRBD1 or TRBD2 (5 bases each). The CDR3 runs 13 residues. V was pared by 5 bases and J by 5 bases, with 16 bases between. In germline, CDR1 is DFQATT, CDR2 SNEGSKA (reference sequence). The CDR3 bases are TGCAGTGCTCCCGACGGGGCGGGCGACGAGCAGTACTTC. Protein sequence: CSAPDGAGDEQYF.

In its sample, this clonotype was seen a few times. This sequence joins TRBV12-3 or TRBV12-4 and TRBJ1-6; tentative D call: TRBD1 (5 bases). The CDR3 loop spans 15 amino acids. The V end lost 4 bases, the J end lost 8 bases, and 15 bases lay between the germline ends. The CDR3 DNA is TGTGCCAGCAGTTCGGATCCAGCGGGGGATTCACCCCTCCACTTT. This translates into CASSSDPAGDSPLHF.

This clonotype was counted between two and nine times. V and J are TRBV7-2 and TRBJ1-1; D call uncertain. Germline lookup yields CDR1 SGHTA and CDR2 FQGNSA. Trimming took 4 bases from V and 11 from J, leaving 14 bases between them. The length of the CDR3 is 12 residues. CDR3 sequence: CASSSGGGVAFF. The DNA for the CDR3 is TGTGCCAGCAGCTCAGGCGGCGGGGTTGCTTTCTTT.

This chain connects TRBV24-1 to TRBJ2-1; 8 nucleotides agree with TRBD2. CDR1 KGHDR and CDR2 SFDVKD come from the germline V gene. Unmatched junction bases numbered 7, after V lost 4 bases and J lost 15 bases. The CDR3 is made up of 12 amino acids. In nucleotides, the CDR3 is TGTGCCACCAGTGACCCAAGCGGGAGTCCGTTCTTC. Amino acid sequence: CATSDPSGSPFF.

This clonotype was seen more than once but under ten times. The genes are TRBV18 and TRBJ1-1; TRBD1 aligns across 11 bases. The CDR3 contains 17 residues. Germline V gene data show CDR1 as KGHSH and CDR2 as LQKENI. V lost 3 bases and J lost 4; bases outside the gene matches: 10. The CDR3 region is CASSPRPGQGVSTEAFF. The CDR3 bases are TGTGCCAGCTCACCCAGACCGGGACAGGGGGTGAGCACTGAAGCTTTCTTT.

This clonotype was observed at least ten times. This sequence joins TRBV29-1 and TRBJ2-1; 11 positions match TRBD2. This CDR3 region has 14 residues. V shed 5 bases and J 8 bases; nucleotides not matched to a gene: 8. The germline CDR1 and CDR2 sequences are SQVTM and ANQGSEA. CDR3 sequence reads: CSVFSLAGGDEQFF. CDR3 nucleotide sequence: TGCAGCGTTTTTTCGCTAGCGGGAGGCGATGAGCAGTTCTTC.

This clonotype was seen a handful of times. This sequence joins TRBV3-1 and TRBJ2-2; tentatively, D is TRBD1 or TRBD2 (5 bases each). Per germline, CDR1 LGHDT and CDR2 YNNKEL (reference sequence). Trimming stripped 5 bases from V and 0 bases from J, with 10 bases between. The CDR3 runs 15 residues. CDR3 sequence (DNA): TGTGCCAGCAGCAAATGGGGGTCGAACACCGGGGAGCTGTTTTTT. Its protein product is CASSKWGSNTGELFF.

There are a few counts of this clonotype. This rearrangement joins TRBV20-1 to TRBJ2-5; D is tentatively TRBD1 or TRBD2 (5 bases each). The CDR3 length is 14 residues. Germline V CDR1 and CDR2: DFQATT, SNEGSKA (reference sequence). V was cut by 6 bases and J by 1 base, with 15 bases left in between. The CDR3 reads CSARQVGTQETQYF. In DNA, the CDR3 is TGCAGTGCCAGGCAGGTGGGGACCCAAGAGACCCAGTACTTC.

The chain joins TRBV5-1 to TRBJ2-1, with TRBD1 matching over 10 bases. The germline CDR1 and CDR2 sequences are SGHRS and YFSETQ. V shed 4 bases, J shed 9 bases, and the junction held 10 bases outside the gene matches. CDR3 length: 15 residues. The CDR3 DNA follows: TGCGCCAGCAGCGACCGGACAGGGGGTCGGTCTGAGCAGTTCTTC. Translation: CASSDRTGGRSEQFF.

This clonotype was counted only a few times. The genes are TRBV7-9 and TRBJ2-1, with a weak D call TRBD2 (6 bases). The germline V and J ends were trimmed by 5 bases and 9 bases, with 20 bases remaining between them. This CDR3 has 15 residues. Germline V lookup: CDR1 SEHNR, CDR2 FQNEAQ (reference sequence). CDR3: CASSPFGTSNIEQFF. CDR3 nucleotides: TGTGCCAGCAGCCCATTCGGTACTAGCAACATTGAGCAGTTCTTC.

This clonotype was recorded at least ten times. A much larger clone sits a single nucleotide away, making a read error possible. The chain employs TRBV10-3 and TRBJ2-1; D not certain. CDR1 and CDR2 (germline): ENHRY, SYGVKD. CDR3 size: 13 residues. Here the CDR3 DNA reads TGTGCCATCAGGGAGTCAGGTCTCCCCGAGCAGTTCTTC. It translates to CAIRESGLPEQFF.

J is TRBJ1-5 and V is TRBV7-6; D call uncertain. This CDR3 is 15 amino acids long. Germline V lookup: CDR1 SGHVS, CDR2 FNYEAQ. V was trimmed by 5 bases and J by 0 bases, leaving 11 bases between them. This CDR3 reads CASSPIDGSNQPQHF. DNA for the CDR3: TGTGCCAGCAGCCCGATCGACGGTAGCAATCAGCCCCAGCATTTT.

At least ten counts were recorded for this clonotype. CDR3 protein: CATSRGETQYF. CDR3 DNA sequence: TGTGCCACCAGCAGAGGAGAGACCCAGTACTTC. V gene TRBV15 combines with J gene TRBJ2-5; D is uncertain. Between the trimmed V and J ends, which lost 1 base and 4 bases, there was a span of 1 base. Germline CDR1 is LNHNV and CDR2 is YYDKDF (reference sequence). CDR3 size: 11 residues.

J is TRBJ2-3 and V is TRBV6-2 or TRBV6-3, with D maybe TRBD2 (6 bases). Germline V gives CDR1 MNHEY, CDR2 SVGEGT. V gave up 2 bases and J gave up 8 bases, with 14 bases separating them. There are 14 residues in the CDR3. The CDR3: CASSYVGTGGTQYF. CDR3 nucleotides: TGTGCCAGCAGTTACGTCGGTACCGGGGGTACGCAGTATTTT.

This sequence joins TRBV3-1 and TRBJ1-1; D may be TRBD1 (6 bases). V was trimmed by 0 bases and J by 7 bases, leaving 9 bases between them. Germline V gene lookup returns CDR1 LGHDT and CDR2 YNNKEL (reference sequence). CDR3 length: 13 residues. CDR3 DNA: TGTGCCAGCAGCCAAGACAGGGGTGGTGAAGCTTTCTTT. Translation gives CASSQDRGGEAFF.

This sequence joins TRBV27 and TRBJ2-7, with D perhaps TRBD1 or TRBD2 (5 bases each). The CDR3 is made up of 15 amino acids. Germline V lookup: CDR1 MNHEY, CDR2 SMNVEV (reference sequence). The ends were cut back, 0 bases at V and 1 base at J, with 10 bases in the middle. This chain's CDR3 is CASSLSRGGSYEQYF. The CDR3, as DNA: TGTGCCAGCAGTTTATCGAGGGGCGGTTCCTACGAGCAGTACTTC.